This TCR beta chain was sequenced during a study of monozygotic twins with inflammatory bowel disease. Study results and caveats: What may have added variability to patient repertoires is that immunosuppressive treatments differed.

In regard to this clonotype: Its antigen is not known.

Both TCRalpha and TCRbeta cDNA were subjected to two nested PCRs lasting around 15 and 10 cycles. One entry per CDR3 protein, without DNA, is what TCRdb gives after re-calling the 5' RACE reads. This specimen shows approximately 420,000 distinct CDR3 sequences; the ten leading clones hold 2% to 2.5%. The CDR3 is 13 amino acids. From germline, CDR1 is SQVTM and CDR2 ANQGSEA. The sequence came from a human donor with ulcerative colitis or Crohn's disease, or a healthy co-twin of an affected twin (not recorded which). The chain couples TRBV29-1 to TRBJ1-4. Sequences were obtained from blood. The CDR3 sequence is CSVRSATNEKLFF.